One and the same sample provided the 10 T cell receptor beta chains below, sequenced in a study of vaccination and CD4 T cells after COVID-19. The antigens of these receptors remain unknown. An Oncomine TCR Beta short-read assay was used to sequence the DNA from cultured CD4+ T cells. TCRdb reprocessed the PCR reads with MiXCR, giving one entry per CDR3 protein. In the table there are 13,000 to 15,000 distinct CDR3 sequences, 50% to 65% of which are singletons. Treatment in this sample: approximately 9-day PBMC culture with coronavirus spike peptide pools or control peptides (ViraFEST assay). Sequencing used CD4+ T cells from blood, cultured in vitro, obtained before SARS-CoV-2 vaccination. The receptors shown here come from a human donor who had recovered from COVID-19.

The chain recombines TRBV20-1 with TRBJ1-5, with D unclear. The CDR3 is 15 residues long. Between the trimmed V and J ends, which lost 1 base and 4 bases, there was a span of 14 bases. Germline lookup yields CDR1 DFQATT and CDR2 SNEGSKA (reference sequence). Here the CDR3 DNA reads TGCAGTGCTAGAGTTCCGGGTTTGGTAAATCAGCCCCAGCATTTT. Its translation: CSARVPGLVNQPQHF.

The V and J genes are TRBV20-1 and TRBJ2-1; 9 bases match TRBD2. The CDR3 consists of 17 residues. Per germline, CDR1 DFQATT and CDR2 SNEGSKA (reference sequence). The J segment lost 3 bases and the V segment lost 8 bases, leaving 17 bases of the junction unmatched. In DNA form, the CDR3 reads TGCAGTCCCAGAGGGAGTAGCGGGAGTGGTGGCTACAATGAGCAGTTCTTC. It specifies CSPRGSSGSGGYNEQFF.

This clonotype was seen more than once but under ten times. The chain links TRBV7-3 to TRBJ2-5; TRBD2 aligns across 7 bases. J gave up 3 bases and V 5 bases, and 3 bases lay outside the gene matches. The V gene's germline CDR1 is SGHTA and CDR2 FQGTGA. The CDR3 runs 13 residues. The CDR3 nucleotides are TGTGCCAGCAGCCCAGGACTAGAAGAGACCCAGTACTTC. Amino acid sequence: CASSPGLEETQYF. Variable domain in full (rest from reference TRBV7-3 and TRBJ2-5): GAGVSQTPSNKVTEKGKYVELRCDPISGHTALYWYRQSLGQGPEFLIYFQGTGAADDSGLPNDRFFAVRPEGSVSTLKIQRTERGDSAVYLCASSPGLEETQYFGPGTRLLVL.

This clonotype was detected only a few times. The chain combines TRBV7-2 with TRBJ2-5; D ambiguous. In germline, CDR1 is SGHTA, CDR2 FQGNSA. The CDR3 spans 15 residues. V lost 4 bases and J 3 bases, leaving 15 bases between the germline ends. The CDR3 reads CASSSLLGKEETQYF. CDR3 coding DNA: TGTGCCAGCAGCTCCCTCCTTGGAAAGGAAGAGACCCAGTACTTC.

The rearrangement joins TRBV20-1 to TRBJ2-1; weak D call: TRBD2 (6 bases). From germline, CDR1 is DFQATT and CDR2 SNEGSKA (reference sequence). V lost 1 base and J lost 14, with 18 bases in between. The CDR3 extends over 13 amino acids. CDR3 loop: CSARGSAGTWEFF. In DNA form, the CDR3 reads TGCAGTGCTAGAGGTTCGGCGGGAACGTGGGAGTTCTTC.

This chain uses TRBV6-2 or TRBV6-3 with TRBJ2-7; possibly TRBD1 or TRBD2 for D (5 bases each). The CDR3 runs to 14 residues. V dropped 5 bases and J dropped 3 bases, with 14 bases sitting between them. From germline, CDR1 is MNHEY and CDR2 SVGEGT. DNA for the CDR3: TGTGCCAGCAGTCCCACCAGGGAGAGCTACGAGCAGTACTTC. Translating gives CASSPTRESYEQYF.

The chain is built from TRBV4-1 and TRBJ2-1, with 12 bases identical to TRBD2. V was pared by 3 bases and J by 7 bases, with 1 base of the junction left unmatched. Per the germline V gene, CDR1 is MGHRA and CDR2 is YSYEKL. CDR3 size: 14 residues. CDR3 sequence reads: CASSHGLAGNEQFF. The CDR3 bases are TGCGCCAGCAGCCACGGACTAGCGGGAAATGAGCAGTTCTTC.

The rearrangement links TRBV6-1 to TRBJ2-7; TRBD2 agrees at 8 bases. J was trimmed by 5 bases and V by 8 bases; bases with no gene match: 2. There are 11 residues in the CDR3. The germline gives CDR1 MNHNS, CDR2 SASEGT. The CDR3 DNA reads TGTGCCAGCGGGACTAGGCACGAGCAGTACTTC. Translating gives CASGTRHEQYF.

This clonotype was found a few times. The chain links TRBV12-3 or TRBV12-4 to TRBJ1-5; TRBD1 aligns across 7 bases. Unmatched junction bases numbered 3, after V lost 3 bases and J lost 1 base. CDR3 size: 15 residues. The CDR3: CASSFDRVSNQPQHF. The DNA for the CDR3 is TGTGCCAGCAGTTTCGACAGGGTGAGCAATCAGCCCCAGCATTTT.

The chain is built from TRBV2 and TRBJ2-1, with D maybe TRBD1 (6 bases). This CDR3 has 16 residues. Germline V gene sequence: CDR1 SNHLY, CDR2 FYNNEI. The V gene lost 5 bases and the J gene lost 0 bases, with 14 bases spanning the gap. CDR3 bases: TGTGCCAGCAGTAAACAGGGAACGAGCTCCTACAATGAGCAGTTCTTC. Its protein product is CASSKQGTSSYNEQFF.